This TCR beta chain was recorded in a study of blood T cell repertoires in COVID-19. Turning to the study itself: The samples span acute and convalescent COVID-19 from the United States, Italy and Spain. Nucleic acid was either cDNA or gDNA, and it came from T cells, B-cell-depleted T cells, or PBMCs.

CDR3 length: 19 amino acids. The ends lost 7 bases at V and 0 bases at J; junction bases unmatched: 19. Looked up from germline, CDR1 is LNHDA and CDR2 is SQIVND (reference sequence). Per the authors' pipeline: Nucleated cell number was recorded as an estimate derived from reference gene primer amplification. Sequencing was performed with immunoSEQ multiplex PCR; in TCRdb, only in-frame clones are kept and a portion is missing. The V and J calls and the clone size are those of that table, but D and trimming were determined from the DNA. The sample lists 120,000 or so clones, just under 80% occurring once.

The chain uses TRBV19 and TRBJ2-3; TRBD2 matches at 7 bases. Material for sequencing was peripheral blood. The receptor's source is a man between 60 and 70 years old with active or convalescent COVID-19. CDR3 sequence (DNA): TGTGCCAGTATCGCGTCTGGACTAGGAGGTTCACCTAGCACAGATACGCAGTATTTT. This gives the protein CASIASGLGGSPSTDTQYF.